The 29 T cell receptor beta chains below all came from one sample that was sequenced in a study of OX40 agonist ivuxolimab in advanced cancers. The protocol was immunoSEQ multiplex PCR, while the TCRdb copy is restricted to in-frame clones and leaves out a portion. The sample carries tens of thousands of clones, approximately 90% recorded once. The source was CD4+ or CD8+ T cells sorted from blood, collected in a trial of the OX40 agonist ivuxolimab. The receptors stem from an adult with an advanced solid tumor such as melanoma, head and neck, liver or kidney cancer.

The chain recombines TRBV2 with TRBJ2-2; D is uncertain. The CDR3 extends over 13 amino acids. With 5 bases removed from V and 7 bases from J, the gap between germline ends came to 11 bases. Germline V gives CDR1 SNHLY, CDR2 FYNNEI. The CDR3 protein is CASSQLFVGELFF. The CDR3 DNA is TGTGCCAGCAGTCAACTCTTTGTCGGGGAGCTGTTTTTT.

The DNA for the CDR3 is TGTGCCAGCAGTAGGGGTGGACGCTATGGCTACACCTTC. Protein sequence: CASSRGGRYGYTF. The V gene is TRBV28, the J gene TRBJ1-2, with D tentatively TRBD1 (5 bases). The CDR3 sequence is 13 residues long. Trimming took 5 bases from V and 4 from J, leaving 11 bases between them. In germline, CDR1 is MDHEN, CDR2 SYDVKM.

The chain carries TRBV9 and TRBJ2-7; 9 nucleotides agree with TRBD2. The V gene's germline CDR1 is SGDLS and CDR2 YYNGEE. V dropped 3 bases and J dropped 4; count of bases not matched to a gene: 8. The CDR3 runs to 15 residues. The CDR3 DNA reads TGTGCCAGCAGCGAGGCTAGCGGGGACCAATACGAGCAGTACTTC. This encodes CASSEASGDQYEQYF.

The rearrangement uses TRBV7-3 and TRBJ2-2; 7 nucleotides line up with TRBD2. V shed 1 base, J shed 5 bases, and the junction held 7 bases outside the gene matches. From germline, CDR1 is SGHTA and CDR2 FQGTGA. This CDR3 is built from 16 residues. CDR3 region: CASSLNPGGDTGELFF. CDR3 nucleotide sequence: TGTGCCAGCAGCTTAAACCCGGGGGGAGATACCGGGGAGCTGTTTTTT.

This clone was picked up one time. The V and J genes are TRBV7-2 and TRBJ2-1, with D possibly TRBD2 on 5 matching bases. Trimming shortened V by 7 bases and J by 8 bases, and 15 bases separated the two germline ends. The CDR3 is 13 residues long. CDR1 SGHTA and CDR2 FQGNSA come from the germline V gene. CDR3: CASTTPLGHEQFF. As DNA, the CDR3 is TGTGCCAGCACCACTCCACTAGGCCATGAGCAGTTCTTC.

The genes are TRBV30 and TRBJ2-5; no reliable D call. Trimming shortened V by 4 bases and J by 5 bases, and 20 bases separated the two germline ends. Looked up from germline, CDR1 is GTSNPN and CDR2 is SVGIG (reference sequence). The CDR3 is made up of 15 amino acids. The CDR3 reads CAWTPFLRAGETQYF. In DNA form, the CDR3 reads TGTGCCTGGACCCCTTTCCTCAGAGCTGGGGAGACCCAGTACTTC. Using reference TRBV30 and TRBJ2-5 for the parts outside the CDR3, the full variable domain is SQTIHQWPATLVQPVGSPLSLECTVEGTSNPNLYWYRQAAGRGLQLLFYSVGIGQISSEVPQNLSASRPQDRQFILSSKKLLLSDSGFYLCAWTPFLRAGETQYFGPGTRLLVL.

The chain couples TRBV19 to TRBJ2-1, with 7 bases fitting TRBD2. CDR3 size: 16 residues. The V segment lost 5 bases and the J segment 4 bases; nucleotides outside the gene matches: 11. Germline V gives CDR1 LNHDA, CDR2 SQIVND (reference sequence). Written as DNA, the CDR3 is TGTGCCAGTAGTCCGAGGGCGGGGGAGGTTTACAATGAGCAGTTCTTC. Its translation is CASSPRAGEVYNEQFF.

The CDR3 reads CAWSEQGMWQGYTF. Written as DNA, the CDR3 is TGTGCCTGGAGCGAACAGGGGATGTGGCAGGGCTACACCTTC. V usage is TRBV30 and J usage is TRBJ1-2; 7 nucleotides match TRBD1. Germline CDR1 and CDR2: GTSNPN and SVGIG (reference sequence). This CDR3 region has 14 residues. The ends lost 3 bases at V and 8 bases at J; junction bases unmatched: 12.

This chain uses TRBV27 with TRBJ2-7; 8 bases map to TRBD2. Germline V gives CDR1 MNHEY, CDR2 SMNVEV (reference sequence). The junction had 9 bases not matched to a gene; V was cut back by 6 bases and J by 2 bases. This CDR3 has 15 residues. In DNA, the CDR3 is TGTGCCAGCAGATCCCTGACTAGCGCGCCCTACGAGCAGTACTTC. Amino acid sequence: CASRSLTSAPYEQYF.

This chain joins TRBV7-3 and TRBJ2-1; no definite D call. This CDR3 region has 14 residues. The V gene lost 5 bases and the J gene lost 4 bases, with 12 bases spanning the gap. CDR1 is SGHTA and CDR2 is FQGTGA in the germline V gene. For the CDR3, the DNA is TGTGCCAGCAGCCCGCGCGGAGATTACAATGAGCAGTTCTTC. Its protein is CASSPRGDYNEQFF.

The rearrangement links TRBV15 to TRBJ1-4; TRBD1 might be the D (5 bases). Germline CDR1 reads LNHNV; CDR2 reads YYDKDF (reference sequence). The ends were cut back, 0 bases at V and 6 bases at J, with 11 bases in the middle. The CDR3 contains 15 residues. CDR3 residues: CATSRDPSGDEKLFF. The CDR3 region has the DNA TGTGCCACCAGCAGAGATCCCTCGGGGGATGAAAAACTGTTTTTT.

The CDR3 loop is CASSLWTENTGELFF. DNA for the CDR3: TGTGCCAGCAGCCTCTGGACAGAGAACACCGGGGAGCTGTTTTTT. This chain uses TRBV5-5 with TRBJ2-2, with D possibly being TRBD1 (6 bases). Trimming took 4 bases from V and 1 from J, leaving 11 bases between them. The CDR3 runs to 15 residues. The germline V gene has CDR1 SGHKS and CDR2 YYEKEE (reference sequence). Supplemented by reference TRBV5-5 and TRBJ2-2, the full variable domain reads DAGVTQSPTHLIKTRGQQVTLRCSPISGHKSVSWYQQVLGQGPQFIFQYYEKEERGRGNFPDRFSARQFPNYSSELNVNALLLGDSALYLCASSLWTENTGELFFGEGSRLTVL.

This CDR3 reads CSVVTSGQALGWTQYF. The CDR3 coding sequence is TGCAGCGTAGTAACTAGCGGGCAAGCCTTGGGGTGGACCCAGTACTTC. This rearrangement joins TRBV29-1 to TRBJ2-5; 9 nucleotides align to TRBD2. V gave up 6 bases and J gave up 7 bases; unmatched junction bases: 18. The V gene's germline CDR1 is SQVTM and CDR2 ANQGSEA. The CDR3 totals 16 residues.

CDR3 in amino acids: CASSQGTVNQPQHF. The CDR3 DNA reads TGTGCCAGCAGTCAAGGGACAGTCAATCAGCCCCAGCATTTT. The chain combines TRBV7-2 with TRBJ1-5, with TRBD1 matching 7 bases. The CDR3 extends over 14 amino acids. The V gene's germline CDR1 is SGHTA and CDR2 FQGNSA. The J segment lost 3 bases and the V segment lost 6 bases, leaving 5 bases of the junction unmatched.

V gene TRBV10-3 combines with J gene TRBJ2-7; the D gene could be TRBD1 or TRBD2 (6 bases each). CDR1 ENHRY and CDR2 SYGVKD come from the germline V gene. The CDR3 runs to 14 residues. V dropped 4 bases and J dropped 6 bases, with 16 bases sitting between them. The CDR3 loop is CAISGRDKGIEQYF. The CDR3 nucleotides read TGTGCCATCAGTGGGAGGGACAAGGGGATCGAGCAGTACTTC.

The gene calls are TRBV7-2 and TRBJ2-7; D possibly matches TRBD1 or TRBD2 (6 bases each). The CDR3 has 15 amino acids. Germline V gene data show CDR1 as SGHTA and CDR2 as FQGNSA. V gave up 2 bases and J gave up 4 bases, with 15 bases separating them. The CDR3 loop reads CASSLNPGALYEQYF. The CDR3 DNA follows: TGTGCCAGCAGCTTAAATCCGGGGGCATTGTACGAGCAGTACTTC. Based on the CDR3 plus reference TRBV7-2 and TRBJ2-7, the full variable domain is GAGVSQSPSNKVTEKGKDVELRCDPISGHTALYWYRQSLGQGLEFLIYFQGNSAPDKSGLPSDRFSAERTGGSVSTLTIQRTQQEDSAVYLCASSLNPGALYEQYFGPGTRLTVT.

The V call is TRBV15, the J call TRBJ2-5, with D tentatively TRBD1 or TRBD2 (5 bases each). Trimming took off 0 bases at V and 5 bases at J, with 19 bases between the two ends. CDR1 and CDR2 (germline): LNHNV, YYDKDF (reference sequence). This CDR3 spans 17 amino acids. For the CDR3, the DNA is TGTGCCACCAGCAGAGATCGATGGGTGAGGGGAACGGAGACCCAGTACTTC. Translation gives CATSRDRWVRGTETQYF.

V usage is TRBV6-5 and J usage is TRBJ1-4, with a tentative D call TRBD1 (5 bases). Deletions cut 6 bases from V and 6 bases from J, with 14 bases between. The CDR3 is 14 residues long. The germline CDR1 and CDR2 sequences are MNHEY and SVGAGI. CDR3 in amino acids: CASSRLRGDEKLFF. The CDR3 DNA sequence: TGTGCCAGCAGCCGGCTGCGGGGGGATGAAAAACTGTTTTTT.

J is TRBJ2-1 and V is TRBV7-9; either TRBD1 or TRBD2 may supply D (5 bases each). The CDR3 extends over 14 amino acids. The germline V and J ends were trimmed by 1 base and 9 bases, with 13 bases remaining between them. CDR1 and CDR2 (germline): SEHNR, FQNEAQ (reference sequence). CDR3 region: CASSLGGRIIEQFF. The CDR3 DNA is TGTGCCAGCAGCTTAGGGGGACGGATTATTGAGCAGTTCTTC.

A few counts support this clone. The J gene is TRBJ2-2, the V gene TRBV6-5; perhaps TRBD1 as D (6 bases). In germline, CDR1 is MNHEY, CDR2 SVGAGI. The CDR3 sequence is 13 residues long. V was cut by 3 bases and J by 6 bases, with 8 bases left in between. The CDR3: CASSYRTAGELFF. The CDR3, as DNA: TGTGCCAGCAGTTATCGGACAGCCGGGGAGCTGTTTTTT.

V usage is TRBV18 and J usage is TRBJ1-1; D perhaps matches TRBD1 (5 bases). CDR1 is KGHSH and CDR2 is LQKENI in the germline V gene. The ends were cut back, 0 bases at V and 4 bases at J, with 12 bases in the middle. The length of the CDR3 is 15 residues. In nucleotides, the CDR3 is TGTGCCAGCTCACCACCGCCGGGGAGGGGCACTGAAGCTTTCTTT. Amino acids: CASSPPPGRGTEAFF.

The chain recombines TRBV7-2 with TRBJ2-7, with D unresolved. V was trimmed by 5 bases and J by 0 bases, leaving 8 bases between them. The germline gives CDR1 SGHTA, CDR2 FQGNSA. This CDR3 is 13 amino acids long. DNA of the CDR3: TGTGCCAGCAGCCCCCCAAGCTCCTACGAGCAGTACTTC. As protein: CASSPPSSYEQYF.

V is TRBV2 and J is TRBJ1-1; D is unclear. CDR3 size: 14 residues. V lost 4 bases to trimming and J lost 0 bases, with 9 bases between them. Germline CDR1 is SNHLY and CDR2 is FYNNEI. The CDR3: CASSGVNMNTEAFF. The CDR3 DNA follows: TGTGCCAGCAGTGGTGTTAACATGAACACTGAAGCTTTCTTT.

The chain carries TRBV6-5 and TRBJ1-4; D may be TRBD1 (6 bases). Germline assignment: CDR1 MNHEY and CDR2 SVGAGI. Trimming removed 6 bases at V and 4 bases at J, with 15 bases between. The CDR3 contains 15 residues. In DNA, the CDR3 is TGTGCCAGCAGCCGCGCGGAGGGGGTTAATGAAAAACTGTTTTTT. This encodes CASSRAEGVNEKLFF.

J is TRBJ2-2 and V is TRBV7-2; TRBD1 might be the D (5 bases). The CDR3 runs 14 residues. The V end was cut by 7 bases, the J end by 4 bases, with 13 bases between. The germline V gene encodes CDR1 SGHTA and CDR2 FQGNSA. CDR3 amino acids: CASTPRQTTGELFF. The CDR3 DNA follows: TGTGCCAGCACCCCTCGACAGACCACCGGGGAGCTGTTTTTT. The variable domain in full, completed from reference TRBV7-2 and TRBJ2-2, reads GAGVSQSPSNKVTEKGKDVELRCDPISGHTALYWYRQSLGQGLEFLIYFQGNSAPDKSGLPSDRFSAERTGGSVSTLTIQRTQQEDSAVYLCASTPRQTTGELFFGEGSRLTVL.

This clone was detected only once. This chain joins TRBV6-5 and TRBJ2-7; 10 bases fit TRBD1. V lost 0 bases, J lost 6 bases, and 5 bases stayed unmatched. The CDR3 is 15 residues long. The germline V gene encodes CDR1 MNHEY and CDR2 SVGAGI. Written as DNA, the CDR3 is TGTGCCAGCAGTTACTCGGGGACAGGGGTCCTCGAGCAGTACTTC. Translated, it gives CASSYSGTGVLEQYF.

This clone was seen a few times. The genes are TRBV11-2 and TRBJ2-7; tentatively, D is TRBD1 (6 bases). Germline V gene data show CDR1 as SGHAT and CDR2 as FQNNGV. This CDR3 contains 13 residues. V lost 7 bases to trimming and J lost 6 bases, with 16 bases between them. The CDR3 DNA reads TGTGCCAGCACCAACATCCGCAGGGGCGAGCAGTACTTC. It translates to CASTNIRRGEQYF.

CDR3: CASSVVDGRADTQYF. CDR3 sequence (DNA): TGTGCCAGCAGCGTAGTGGACGGGAGGGCAGATACGCAGTATTTT. The chain joins TRBV9 to TRBJ2-3; 8 positions match TRBD2. The CDR3 length is 15 residues. Germline trimming cut 0 bases from V and 4 bases from J; bases unmatched to any gene: 4. CDR1 and CDR2 (germline): SGDLS, YYNGEE.

The chain recombines TRBV19 with TRBJ1-1, with a weak D call TRBD1 (5 bases). V lost 0 bases and J lost 5, with 7 bases in between. Germline V gene sequence: CDR1 LNHDA, CDR2 SQIVND (reference sequence). This CDR3 has 13 residues. DNA of the CDR3: TGTGCCAGTAGTATAGACAGGGAGACTGAAGCTTTCTTT. Translation gives CASSIDRETEAFF.